These 19 T cell receptor beta chains originate from one sample sequenced in a study of glioma-infiltrating T cells after dendritic cell vaccination. Here immunoSEQ multiplex PCR was the method, and the copy in TCRdb shows in-frame clones only, minus some. The table lists 93,000 or so clones, roughly 76% of them singletons. Sample: blood, taken before dendritic cell vaccination. All receptors come from a human donor with glioblastoma.

Concerning this clone: The germline gene is not matched at one end of the junction; a read error may be the cause. Additional DNA sequences in this sample encode the identical CDR3. The chain couples TRBV10-1 to TRBJ1-1; tentatively, D is TRBD1 (5 bases). CDR1 is WNHNN, CDR2 SYGVQD, per germline (reference sequence). The length of the CDR3 is 13 residues. The CDR3 loop reads CASRMGRGTEAFF. For the CDR3, the DNA is TGCGCCAGCAGAATGGGGAGAGGGACTGAAGCCTTCTTT.

This clone has only a few counts. This chain uses TRBV6-1 with TRBJ1-1, with D possibly matching TRBD1 (6 bases). Germline CDR1 MNHNS, CDR2 SASEGT. The CDR3 is 14 residues long. Trimming pared 0 bases from V and 3 bases from J, leaving 8 bases between. The CDR3 nucleotides read TGTGCCAGCAGTGAAGCCTGGGGGCACACTGAAGCTTTCTTT. It codes for CASSEAWGHTEAFF.

J is TRBJ2-2 and V is TRBV5-4, with TRBD2 matching 11 bases. In germline, CDR1 is SGHNT, CDR2 YYREEE (reference sequence). The CDR3 loop spans 16 amino acids. V was pared by 8 bases and J by 4 bases, with 10 bases of the junction left unmatched. CDR3 protein: CASRSSSGGSTGELFF. CDR3 bases: TGTGCCAGTCGATCTTCTAGCGGGGGGAGCACCGGGGAGCTGTTTTTT.

The chain combines TRBV4-2 with TRBJ2-2; D is possibly TRBD2 (6 bases). Germline CDR1 and CDR2: LGHNA and YNFKEQ. CDR3 length equals 16 residues. Trimming removed 3 bases from V and 1 base from J, with 12 bases in between. The DNA of the CDR3 is TGTGCCAGCAGCCATTCCGGGAGAATGAACACCGGGGAGCTGTTTTTT. This sequence encodes CASSHSGRMNTGELFF.

V and J are TRBV27 and TRBJ1-1; D is possibly TRBD1 (6 bases). The germline gives CDR1 MNHEY, CDR2 SMNVEV (reference sequence). V was cut by 0 bases and J by 5 bases, with 7 bases left in between. This CDR3 has 13 residues. CDR3: CASSLSGTTEAFF. In nucleotides, the CDR3 is TGTGCCAGCAGTTTATCGGGGACAACTGAAGCTTTCTTT.

This sequence joins TRBV20-1 and TRBJ2-5, with D hard to call. The last part of the DNA fits TRBJ2-7 better; the J call may be wrong. Germline lookup yields CDR1 DFQATT and CDR2 SNEGSKA (reference sequence). CDR3 length: 11 amino acids. Written as DNA, the CDR3 is TGCAGTGCGGGCTCACAAACCGAGCAGTACTTC. The encoded protein is CSAGSQTEQYF.

This clone was picked up one time. The chain uses TRBV6-5 and TRBJ2-7; D may be TRBD1 (6 bases). V was cut by 7 bases and J by 7 bases, with 20 bases left in between. There are 14 residues in the CDR3. CDR1 is MNHEY, CDR2 SVGAGI, per germline. The CDR3 loop reads CASKVGGPIREQYF. CDR3 DNA: TGTGCCAGCAAAGTAGGGGGACCAATTAGGGAGCAGTACTTC.

The chain is built from TRBV4-2 and TRBJ2-4; D perhaps matches TRBD1 (6 bases). The CDR3 contains 13 residues. V lost 4 bases to trimming and J lost 9 bases, with 13 bases between them. Germline loops: CDR1 LGHNA, CDR2 YNFKEQ. The CDR3 loop is CASSPPQGAIQYF. The CDR3 DNA sequence: TGTGCCAGCAGCCCACCACAGGGAGCCATTCAGTACTTC.

The rearrangement links TRBV7-8 to TRBJ2-7, with 9 positions matching TRBD2. Germline trimming cut 1 base from V and 2 bases from J; bases unmatched to any gene: 3. This CDR3 contains 15 residues. Germline V gene data show CDR1 as SGHVS and CDR2 as FQNEAQ. For the CDR3, the DNA is TGTGCCAGCAGCTTAGGTGGCGGGGGGGCCTACGAGCAGTACTTC. It translates to CASSLGGGGAYEQYF.

The table lists this clone with a few counts. V is TRBV5-1 and J is TRBJ2-1; 9 bases match TRBD2. J was trimmed by 5 bases and V by 0 bases; bases with no gene match: 6. The CDR3 runs 16 residues. Germline assignment: CDR1 SGHRS and CDR2 YFSETQ. This chain's CDR3 is CASSLEVASGDNEQFF. The CDR3 DNA is TGCGCCAGCAGCTTGGAGGTGGCTAGCGGGGACAATGAGCAGTTCTTC.

Comment on this clone: At one boundary the junction diverges from the germline segment, which might be a read error. V and J are TRBV6-1 and TRBJ1-3; D is uncertain. Looked up from germline, CDR1 is MNHNS and CDR2 is SASEGT. This CDR3 spans 10 amino acids. In DNA, the CDR3 is TGTGCCATACACCTCGGACGGGGTGACTTT. Its translation is CAIHLGRGDF.

The chain combines TRBV7-3 with TRBJ1-1; 9 bases are a match to TRBD1. V was pared by 6 bases and J by 1 base, with 9 bases of the junction left unmatched. The CDR3 is 16 residues long. Germline V lookup: CDR1 SGHTA, CDR2 FQGTGA. In DNA, the CDR3 is TGTGCCAGCAGACTTAAAACAGGGGGCGAGAACACTGAAGCTTTCTTT. Translated: CASRLKTGGENTEAFF.

The rearrangement joins TRBV5-5 to TRBJ1-6, with D perhaps matching TRBD1 (6 bases). CDR3 length equals 15 residues. Looked up from germline, CDR1 is SGHKS and CDR2 is YYEKEE (reference sequence). Trimming stripped 4 bases from V and 7 bases from J, with 15 bases between. Here the CDR3 DNA reads TGTGCCAGCAGCCTGGCCAACAGGGAAAATTCACCCCTCCACTTT. Residues: CASSLANRENSPLHF.

This clone has a count of ten or more. V usage is TRBV19 and J usage is TRBJ2-1; TRBD2 matches 12 bases. Trimming took 4 bases from V and 6 from J; bases not matched to a gene: 4. The CDR3 length is 15 residues. In germline, CDR1 is LNHDA, CDR2 SQIVND (reference sequence). CDR3: CASSSTSGGSNEQFF. The CDR3 bases are TGTGCCAGTAGTAGCACTAGCGGGGGGTCCAATGAGCAGTTCTTC.

V and J are TRBV5-1 and TRBJ2-5, with TRBD1 identical over 7 bases. The CDR3 length is 13 residues. In germline, CDR1 is SGHRS, CDR2 YFSETQ. The ends lost 3 bases at V and 4 bases at J; junction bases unmatched: 3. In nucleotides, the CDR3 is TGCGCCAGCAGCTCGGGACAGAGAGAGACCCAGTACTTC. Protein product: CASSSGQRETQYF.

The chain carries TRBV5-1 and TRBJ1-6; 8 nucleotides line up with TRBD1. Unmatched junction bases numbered 1, after V lost 3 bases and J lost 11 bases. This CDR3 has 12 amino acids. Germline CDR1 SGHRS, CDR2 YFSETQ. The CDR3 loop is CASSSGQAPLHF. The CDR3 DNA is TGCGCCAGCAGCTCGGGACAGGCACCCCTCCACTTT.

The V call is TRBV6-1, the J call TRBJ2-7; possible D gene TRBD2, 5 bases. Germline V gene lookup returns CDR1 MNHNS and CDR2 SASEGT. The CDR3 is 13 residues long. Trimming pared 8 bases from V and 3 bases from J, leaving 14 bases between. This CDR3 reads CASREGLDYEQYF. CDR3 DNA sequence: TGTGCCAGCCGCGAGGGTCTGGACTACGAGCAGTACTTC.

CDR3 in DNA: TGTGCCAGTAGCATCCGTACAGGGCGGGGGGGGAACACTGAAGCTTTCTTT. Translation: CASSIRTGRGGNTEAFF. The rearrangement joins TRBV19 to TRBJ1-1; possibly TRBD1 for D (6 bases). Germline V CDR1 and CDR2: LNHDA, SQIVND (reference sequence). Trimming pared 6 bases from V and 1 base from J, leaving 21 bases between. The CDR3 loop spans 17 amino acids.

This clone was seen only once. The chain carries TRBV7-6 and TRBJ2-5; the D is unclear. Germline V gene lookup returns CDR1 SGHVS and CDR2 FNYEAQ. This CDR3 has 13 amino acids. Trimming cost V 3 bases and J 5 bases, with 10 bases left between them. CDR3 coding DNA: TGTGCCAGCAGCTTCCAGGTTGAGGAGACCCAGTACTTC. It encodes CASSFQVEETQYF.